The 2 T cell receptor beta chains given below trace back to one sample, sequenced in a study of blood T cell repertoires in COVID-19. The assay was immunoSEQ multiplex PCR, and TCRdb's table has in-frame clones only and misses some. The data show a few hundred thousand clones, roughly 88% seen once. The sequencing sample was made of peripheral blood. The source of these receptors is a woman aged 35 to 49 who had recovered from COVID-19.

This clone showed up just a few times. The CDR3 sequence: CASSDVTGRPYSNQPQHF. The CDR3 nucleotides read TGTGCCAGCAGTGATGTGACAGGTCGCCCATATAGCAATCAGCCCCAGCATTTT. The chain employs TRBV25-1 and TRBJ1-5; the D gene is possibly TRBD1 (6 bases). Trimming shortened V by 3 bases and J by 0 bases, and 18 bases separated the two germline ends. The CDR3 has 18 residues. The germline CDR1 and CDR2 sequences are MGHDK and SYGVNS.

V gene TRBV3-1 (or the pseudogene TRBV3-2) combines with J gene TRBJ2-5; D unclear. CDR3 size: 13 residues. V was cut by 5 bases and J by 4 bases, with 11 bases left in between. Germline assignment: CDR1 LGHDT and CDR2 YNNKEL (reference sequence). The CDR3 loop reads CASSYSRIETQYF. The CDR3 DNA follows: TGTGCCAGCAGCTACTCGCGTATAGAGACCCAGTACTTC.